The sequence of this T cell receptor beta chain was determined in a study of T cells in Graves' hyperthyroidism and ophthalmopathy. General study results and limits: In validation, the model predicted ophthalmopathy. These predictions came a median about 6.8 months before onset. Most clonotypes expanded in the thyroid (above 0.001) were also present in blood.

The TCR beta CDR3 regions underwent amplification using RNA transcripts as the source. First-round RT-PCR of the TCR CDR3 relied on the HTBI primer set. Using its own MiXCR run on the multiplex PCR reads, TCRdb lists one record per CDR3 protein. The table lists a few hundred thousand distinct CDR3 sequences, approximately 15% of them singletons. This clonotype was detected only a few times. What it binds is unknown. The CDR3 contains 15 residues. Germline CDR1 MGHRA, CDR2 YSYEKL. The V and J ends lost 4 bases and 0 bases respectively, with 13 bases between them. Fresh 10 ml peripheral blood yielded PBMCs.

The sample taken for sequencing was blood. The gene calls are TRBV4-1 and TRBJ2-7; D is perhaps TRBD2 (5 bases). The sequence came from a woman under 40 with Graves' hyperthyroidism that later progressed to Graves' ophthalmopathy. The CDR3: CASSPSEADSYEQYF. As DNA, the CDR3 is TGCGCCAGCAGCCCCTCGGAAGCGGACTCCTACGAGCAGTACTTC.